This T cell receptor (beta chain) was sequenced during a study of technical replicates of blood from a handful of donors (dated by TCRdb to the late 2010s). With regard to this clone: What this receptor recognizes is not known. Qualities for individual bases were not recorded, and no much larger clone is one base off.

Library preparation employed the immunoSEQ multiplex PCR assay. TCRdb took over this immuneACCESS table, retaining in-frame rearrangements with V and J assigned. Such tables are incomplete; in checked studies, under half of the missing clones stem from an unresolved V gene, and the remainder is unexplained. The sample contains 70,000 to 95,000 clones, 90% to 95% of them found a single time. Clones ranked in the top ten supply about 0.26% of the sample. The CDR3 runs 15 residues from the cysteine to the phenylalanine. Here the CDR3 DNA is all that survives: 45 bases in frame from base 1. From V the trimming removes 1 base and from J it removes 5 bases, while the gene matches leave 6 bases of the junction unaccounted for. From a lookup of the germline V gene, CDR1 and CDR2 are SGDLS and YYNGEE.

The TCR comes from a human donor in good health. This chain joins TRBV9 to TRBJ2-1; 7 of the junction bases match TRBD1. Sequencing was carried out using T cells isolated from PBMCs. The sequenced DNA is TGTGCCAGCAGCGTAACAGGGGAGAGAGACAATGAGCAGTTCTTC. It specifies CASSVTGERDNEQFF.